Shown below are 26 T cell receptor beta chains from a single sample sequenced in a study of vaccination effects on CD4 cells after COVID-19. Their recognized antigens are unknown. Sequenced by immunoSEQ multiplex PCR; TCRdb stores in-frame clones only, minus some. The repertoire holds approximately 24,000 clones, with 81% as singletons. In the ViraFEST assay, antigen-specific CD4+ clonotypes were identified by expansion after peptide-pool stimulation. With roughly 10 days of culture completed, CD4+ T cells were isolated. Two doses of either BNT162b2 or mRNA-1273 were given to each participant. The sequences come from CD4+ T cells from PBMCs cultured with SARS-CoV-2 spike peptides, collected after COVID-19 vaccination. The source of these receptors is a human donor who received a COVID-19 vaccine. Some clones in this sample may be carry-over from other donors' samples.

On this clone: At one of its ends the junction is not consistent with the germline gene, which may arise from a read error. CDR3 sequence: CASSPQGRGNAEAFF. In DNA form, the CDR3 reads TGTGCCAGTAGTCCCCAGGGTAGAGGGAACGCTGAAGCTTTCTTT. The gene calls are TRBV19 and TRBJ1-1, with D possibly being TRBD1 (5 bases). Germline CDR1 and CDR2: LNHDA and SQIVND (reference sequence). The CDR3 is 15 amino acids.

The V call is TRBV7-2, the J call TRBJ2-2; TRBD1 aligns across 8 bases. Germline assignment: CDR1 SGHTA and CDR2 FQGNSA. The CDR3 is 16 residues long. Trimming removed 5 bases from V and 5 bases from J; junction bases left unmatched: 10. CDR3 loop: CASSPPRTGWTGELFF. DNA of the CDR3: TGTGCCAGCAGCCCCCCCAGGACAGGGTGGACCGGGGAGCTGTTTTTT. The complete variable domain, with remaining parts taken from reference TRBV7-2 and TRBJ2-2, reads GAGVSQSPSNKVTEKGKDVELRCDPISGHTALYWYRQSLGQGLEFLIYFQGNSAPDKSGLPSDRFSAERTGGSVSTLTIQRTQQEDSAVYLCASSPPRTGWTGELFFGEGSRLTVL.

The chain uses TRBV4-1 and TRBJ2-6; the D is unclear. The CDR3 spans 17 residues. In germline, CDR1 is MGHRA, CDR2 YSYEKL. V dropped 0 bases and J dropped 0 bases, with 9 bases sitting between them. The DNA for the CDR3 is TGCGCCAGCAGCCAAGATTATTGGGCCTCTGGGGCCAACGTCCTGACTTTC. Amino acid sequence: CASSQDYWASGANVLTF.

The genes are TRBV5-4 and TRBJ2-2; unclear D gene. Germline V gives CDR1 SGHNT, CDR2 YYREEE (reference sequence). CDR3 length: 13 amino acids. V was cut by 1 base and J by 3 bases, with 4 bases left in between. CDR3 loop: CASSLRDTGELFF. The CDR3 DNA is TGTGCCAGCAGCTTGAGAGACACCGGGGAGCTGTTTTTT.

This chain uses TRBV7-3 with TRBJ2-6; D is undetermined. Germline CDR1 reads SGHTA; CDR2 reads FQGTGA. V shed 3 bases and J shed 0 bases, with 12 bases lying between them. The CDR3 contains 17 residues. In DNA, the CDR3 is TGTGCCAGCAGCTTTGGTTTTTCGGCCTCTGGGGCCAACGTCCTGACTTTC. This translates into CASSFGFSASGANVLTF.

The rearrangement uses TRBV6-5 and TRBJ1-3; possibly TRBD1 for D (5 bases). CDR3 length equals 15 residues. V lost 5 bases to trimming and J lost 9 bases, with 20 bases between them. Germline V gene sequence: CDR1 MNHEY, CDR2 SVGAGI. CDR3 coding DNA: TGTGCCAGCAGTCAGCCCGGGACGGCCGGATCCACCATATATTTT. Translating gives CASSQPGTAGSTIYF.

The chain employs TRBV3-1 (or the pseudogene TRBV3-2) and TRBJ1-3; maybe TRBD1 (5 bases). This CDR3 spans 16 amino acids. Germline V lookup: CDR1 LGHDT, CDR2 YNNKEL (reference sequence). V dropped 0 bases and J dropped 0 bases, with 9 bases sitting between them. Here the CDR3 reads CASSQDWGFSGNTIYF. In nucleotides, the CDR3 is TGTGCCAGCAGCCAAGACTGGGGGTTCTCTGGAAACACCATATATTTT.

The count of this clone is one. The V and J genes are TRBV5-3 and TRBJ1-1, with D possibly matching TRBD1 (5 bases). TRBV5-3 is given ORF status, its function remaining uncertain. This CDR3 is 13 amino acids long. V was pared by 2 bases and J by 3 bases, with 8 bases between. The DNA of the CDR3 is TGTGCCAGAAGCTTTGGGGGGGACACTGAAGCTTTCTTT. Translated: CARSFGGDTEAFF.

The chain combines TRBV7-3 with TRBJ2-1, with 9 bases aligning to TRBD1. CDR1 and CDR2 (germline): SGHTA, FQGTGA. The CDR3 totals 15 residues. Trimming removed 4 bases from V and 6 bases from J; junction bases left unmatched: 7. The DNA for the CDR3 is TGTGCCAGCAGCTGGGACAGGGAGCGGATCAATGAGCAGTTCTTC. This gives the protein CASSWDRERINEQFF.

To note about this clone: Because the CDR3's place on the DNA is in doubt, the DNA is left out and the CDR3 is given as listed by TCRdb. V and J are TRBV3-1 (or the pseudogene TRBV3-2) and TRBJ1-2. The CDR3 numbers 12 amino acids, ends counted. Germline V gene data show CDR1 as LGHDT and CDR2 as YNNKEL (reference sequence). The CDR3 loop reads CASSQVGRGATF.

This clone was observed a handful of times. CDR3 nucleotides: TGTGCCTGGAGTCCGGGACGGTTCAATCAGCCCCAGCATTTT. Its translation is CAWSPGRFNQPQHF. The V and J genes are TRBV30 and TRBJ1-5, with D tentatively TRBD1 (5 bases). CDR1 GTSNPN and CDR2 SVGIG come from the germline V gene (reference sequence). Deletions cut 2 bases from V and 3 bases from J, with 11 bases between. The CDR3 totals 14 residues.

The V gene is TRBV6-5, the J gene TRBJ2-2, with 7 bases matching TRBD1. This CDR3 contains 15 residues. Trimming at V came to 2 bases and at J to 3 bases, leaving 3 bases not matched to a gene. CDR1 is MNHEY, CDR2 SVGAGI, per germline. The CDR3 reads CASSYDQGDTGELFF. CDR3 DNA sequence: TGTGCCAGCAGTTACGACCAGGGGGACACCGGGGAGCTGTTTTTT.

This clone has just a few counts. V and J are TRBV7-3 and TRBJ2-5, with D possibly being TRBD1 (6 bases). Looked up from germline, CDR1 is SGHTA and CDR2 is FQGTGA. The ends were cut back, 2 bases at V and 5 bases at J, with 15 bases in the middle. This CDR3 is built from 15 residues. The CDR3 is CASSLGPGVRETQYF. The CDR3 DNA sequence: TGTGCCAGCAGCTTAGGGCCAGGGGTGAGGGAGACCCAGTACTTC.

This clone was recorded once. The gene calls are TRBV30 and TRBJ1-5, with D unresolved. Germline V lookup: CDR1 GTSNPN, CDR2 SVGIG (reference sequence). The CDR3 sequence is 12 residues long. V gave up 2 bases and J gave up 6 bases, with 8 bases separating them. CDR3 sequence: CAWSKLGQPQHF. As DNA, the CDR3 is TGTGCCTGGAGTAAATTAGGTCAGCCCCAGCATTTT.

The chain links TRBV7-2 to TRBJ1-4; the D gene is possibly TRBD1 (5 bases). The germline CDR1 and CDR2 sequences are SGHTA and FQGNSA. Trimming removed 3 bases from V and 7 bases from J, with 15 bases in between. This CDR3 has 15 residues. The CDR3 loop is CASSFPQGGFEKLFF. CDR3 in DNA: TGTGCCAGCAGCTTTCCCCAGGGCGGCTTTGAAAAACTGTTTTTT.

The chain joins TRBV11-2 to TRBJ2-7; D gene uncertain. The CDR3 runs 14 residues. The V end was cut by 5 bases, the J end by 3 bases, with 14 bases between. Germline assignment: CDR1 SGHAT and CDR2 FQNNGV. Here the CDR3 reads CASSPNQDLYEQYV. Here the CDR3 DNA reads TGTGCCAGCAGCCCTAACCAGGACCTCTACGAGCAGTACGTC.

V is TRBV24-1 and J is TRBJ2-2; weak D call: TRBD2 (6 bases). CDR1 and CDR2 (germline): KGHDR, SFDVKD. The CDR3 totals 14 residues. V was trimmed by 6 bases and J by 4 bases, leaving 11 bases between them. CDR3 bases: TGTGCCACCAGTAAAGCGGGTCTCACCGGGGAGCTGTTTTTT. This sequence encodes CATSKAGLTGELFF.

The rearrangement joins TRBV11-2 to TRBJ1-5; possible D gene TRBD1, 5 bases. The CDR3 spans 16 residues. V shed 5 bases and J shed 4 bases, with 18 bases lying between them. The germline CDR1 and CDR2 sequences are SGHAT and FQNNGV. The CDR3 loop reads CASSEGGWGDNQPQHF. In DNA form, the CDR3 reads TGTGCCAGCAGCGAGGGAGGGTGGGGCGATAATCAGCCCCAGCATTTT.

V gene TRBV6-5 combines with J gene TRBJ1-2; 9 bases map to TRBD1. The CDR3 is 12 amino acids. Trimming removed 6 bases from V and 5 bases from J; junction bases left unmatched: 1. Germline V gene data show CDR1 as MNHEY and CDR2 as SVGAGI. As DNA, the CDR3 is TGTGCCAGCAGGGACAGGGGTTATGGCTACACCTTC. Protein sequence: CASRDRGYGYTF.

This clone has a single count. The genes are TRBV6-4 and TRBJ2-7, with 8 bases that match TRBD1. Germline lookup yields CDR1 MRHNA and CDR2 SNTAGT. Trimming took 7 bases from V and 6 from J; bases not matched to a gene: 8. The CDR3 is 13 residues long. CDR3: CASTGTGHPEQYV. CDR3 in DNA: TGTGCCAGCACCGGGACAGGTCACCCCGAGCAGTACGTC.

The chain combines TRBV15 with TRBJ2-4, with a weak D call TRBD1 (6 bases). The CDR3 runs 15 residues. Germline loops: CDR1 LNHNV, CDR2 YYDKDF (reference sequence). Trimming removed 1 base from V and 5 bases from J, with 12 bases in between. CDR3 nucleotides: TGTGCCACCAGCAGAGCTGCGACAGGACAAAACATTCAGTACTTC. As protein: CATSRAATGQNIQYF.

The V and J genes are TRBV24-1 and TRBJ2-5, with D unclear. CDR1 KGHDR and CDR2 SFDVKD come from the germline V gene. Trimming took 4 bases from V and 4 from J, leaving 9 bases between them. The CDR3 has 13 residues. The CDR3 reads CATSDSRRETQYF. DNA of the CDR3: TGTGCCACCAGTGACTCCCGAAGAGAGACCCAGTACTTC.

The chain has TRBV5-1 and TRBJ2-5; D perhaps matches TRBD2 (6 bases). The germline V gene encodes CDR1 SGHRS and CDR2 YFSETQ. The V end lost 4 bases, the J end lost 5 bases, and 9 bases lay between the germline ends. The CDR3 runs to 12 residues. The CDR3 here is CASSPEGETQYF. CDR3 DNA sequence: TGCGCCAGCAGCCCGGAGGGGGAGACCCAGTACTTC.

The chain has TRBV6-5 and TRBJ2-7, with 9 bases fitting TRBD1. CDR1 and CDR2 from the germline V gene are MNHEY and SVGAGI. The J segment lost 1 base and the V segment lost 6 bases, leaving 7 bases of the junction unmatched. The CDR3 is made up of 15 amino acids. The DNA of the CDR3 is TGTGCCAGCAGGAGGACAGGGGACGGATCCTACGAGCAGTACGTC. Translation: CASRRTGDGSYEQYV.

J is TRBJ1-3 and V is TRBV19, with TRBD1 as a possible D gene (5 bases). The length of the CDR3 is 15 residues. V was pared by 7 bases and J by 4 bases, with 17 bases between. Germline CDR1 LNHDA, CDR2 SQIVND (reference sequence). As DNA, the CDR3 is TGTGCCAGTACCTTGGGCCAGGGACTCGGAAACACCATATATTTT. This translates into CASTLGQGLGNTIYF.

The V and J genes are TRBV6-6 and TRBJ1-2, with D unresolved. Trimming removed 6 bases at V and 7 bases at J, with 9 bases between. The CDR3 spans 11 residues. The germline V gene has CDR1 MNHNY and CDR2 SVGAGI (reference sequence). In DNA, the CDR3 is TGTGCCAGCAGATCAGGTGGTGGCTACACCTTC. The encoded protein is CASRSGGGYTF.